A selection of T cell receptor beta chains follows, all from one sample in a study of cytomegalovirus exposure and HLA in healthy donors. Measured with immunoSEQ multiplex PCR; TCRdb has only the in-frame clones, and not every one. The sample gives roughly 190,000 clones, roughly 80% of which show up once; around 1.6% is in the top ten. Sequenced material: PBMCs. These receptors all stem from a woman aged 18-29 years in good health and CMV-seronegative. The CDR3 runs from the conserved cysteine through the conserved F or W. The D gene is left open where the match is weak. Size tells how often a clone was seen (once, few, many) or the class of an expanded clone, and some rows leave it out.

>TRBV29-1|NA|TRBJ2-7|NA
CSARRGPYEQYF
TGCAGCGCCCGGCGGGGGCCCTACGAGCAGTACTTC
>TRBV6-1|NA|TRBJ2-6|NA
CASSEKKSTGANVLTF
TGTGCCAGCAGTGAGAAGAAGAGTACTGGGGCCAACGTCCTGACTTTC
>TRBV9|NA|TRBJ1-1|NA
CASSAGGVNTEAFF
TGTGCCAGCAGCGCGGGGGGAGTGAACACTGAAGCTTTCTTT
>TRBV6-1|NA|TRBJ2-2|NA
CASEGVINTGELFF
TGTGCCAGCGAGGGGGTCATTAACACCGGGGAGCTGTTTTTT
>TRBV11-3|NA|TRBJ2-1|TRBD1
CASSFPGQGADEQFF
TGTGCCAGCAGCTTTCCGGGACAGGGAGCGGATGAGCAGTTCTTC
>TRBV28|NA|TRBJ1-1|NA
CASSLFQGSNTEAFF
TGTGCCAGCAGTTTATTCCAGGGTTCGAACACTGAAGCTTTCTTT
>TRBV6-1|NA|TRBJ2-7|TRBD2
CASSGAGLTYEQYF
TGTGCCAGCAGTGGAGCGGGACTAACCTACGAGCAGTACTTC
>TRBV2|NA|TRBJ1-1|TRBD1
CASIWSARGHTEAFF
TGTGCCAGCATTTGGTCTGCCAGGGGGCATACTGAAGCTTTCTTT
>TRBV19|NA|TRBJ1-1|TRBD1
CASSQGQGNTEAFF
TGTGCCAGTAGTCAAGGACAGGGGAACACTGAAGCTTTCTTT
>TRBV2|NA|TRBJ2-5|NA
CASRRGETQYF
TGTGCCAGCAGGAGAGGGGAGACCCAGTACTTC
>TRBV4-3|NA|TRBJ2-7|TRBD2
CASSQNLLAGGLFRRSEQYF
TGCGCCAGCAGCCAAAACTTACTAGCGGGAGGGCTCTTCAGGCGGTCCGAGCAGTACTTC
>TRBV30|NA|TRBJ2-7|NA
CAWSLASTNEQYF
TGTGCCTGGAGTCTAGCGAGCACCAACGAGCAGTACTTC
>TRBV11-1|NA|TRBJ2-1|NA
CASSFQVEQFF
TGTGCCAGCAGCTTTCAGGTGGAGCAGTTCTTC
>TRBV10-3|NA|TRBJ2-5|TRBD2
CAISDPLGRGETQYF
TGTGCCATCAGTGACCCCCTGGGGAGGGGAGAGACCCAGTACTTC
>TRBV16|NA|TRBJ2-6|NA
CASSQSAGANVLTF
TGTGCCAGCAGCCAGTCTGCGGGGGCCAACGTCCTGACTTTC
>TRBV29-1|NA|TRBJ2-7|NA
CSVEASSYEQYF
TGCAGCGTTGAAGCTAGCTCCTACGAGCAGTACTTC
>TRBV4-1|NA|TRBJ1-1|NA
CASSQAGGLPGAFF
TGCGCCAGCAGCCAAGCGGGGGGACTCCCCGGAGCTTTCTTT
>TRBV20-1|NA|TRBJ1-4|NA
CSARSDEKLFF
TGCAGTGCTAGATCAGATGAAAAACTGTTTTTT
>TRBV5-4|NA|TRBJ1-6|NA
CASSQGHNSPLHF
TGTGCCAGCAGTCAGGGGCATAATTCACCCCTCCACTTT
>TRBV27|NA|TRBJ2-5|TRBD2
CASSFRRGGPETQYF
TGTGCCAGCAGTTTTCGGCGGGGGGGCCCCGAGACCCAGTACTTC
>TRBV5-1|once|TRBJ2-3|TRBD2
CASSSGLALSTDTQYF
TGCGCCAGCAGCTCTGGACTAGCGTTGAGCACAGATACGCAGTATTTT
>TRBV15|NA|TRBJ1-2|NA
CATQAGGDYGYTF
TGTGCCACTCAGGCGGGGGGTGACTATGGCTACACCTTC
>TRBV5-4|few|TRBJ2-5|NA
CASYPSANQTSIKTQYF
TGTGCCAGCTACCCCTCTGCGAATCAAACTAGCATTAAGACCCAGTACTTC
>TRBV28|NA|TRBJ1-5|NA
CASQREGEISNQPQHF
TGTGCCAGCCAAAGGGAGGGCGAGATAAGCAATCAGCCCCAGCATTTT
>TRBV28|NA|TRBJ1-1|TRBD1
CASSAAGGIIEAFF
TGTGCCAGCAGTGCCGCAGGGGGCATCATTGAAGCTTTCTTT
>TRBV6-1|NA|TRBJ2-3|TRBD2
CAVLAGGLPDTQYF
TGTGCCGTCCTAGCGGGAGGGCTCCCAGATACGCAGTATTTT
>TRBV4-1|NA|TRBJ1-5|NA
CASSQVPPNQPQHF
TGCGCCAGCAGCCAAGTCCCTCCGAATCAGCCCCAGCATTTT
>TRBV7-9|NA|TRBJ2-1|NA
CASSPRERNEQFF
TGTGCCAGCAGCCCCAGGGAACGGAATGAGCAGTTCTTC
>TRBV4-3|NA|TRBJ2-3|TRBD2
CASTPGLAGLDTQYF
TGCGCCAGTACACCGGGACTAGCGGGTCTAGATACGCAGTATTTT
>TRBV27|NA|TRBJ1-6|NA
CASSSYPDSPLHF
TGTGCCAGCAGTTCGTACCCGGATTCACCCCTCCACTTT
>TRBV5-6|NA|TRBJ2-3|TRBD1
CASSLGMGQPSTDTQYF
TGTGCCAGCAGCTTGGGAATGGGACAGCCTAGCACAGATACGCAGTATTTT
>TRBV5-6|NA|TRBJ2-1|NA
CASSFIQGGEQFF
TGTGCCAGCAGCTTCATCCAGGGGGGTGAGCAGTTCTTC
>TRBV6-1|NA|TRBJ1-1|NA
CASSIQGWGNTEAFF
TGTGCCAGCAGTATTCAGGGGTGGGGGAACACTGAAGCTTTCTTT
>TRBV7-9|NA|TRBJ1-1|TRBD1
CSSSFGDRESEAFF
TGTTCCAGCAGCTTTGGGGACAGGGAGTCTGAAGCTTTCTTT
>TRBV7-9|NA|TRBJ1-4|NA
CASSFTTGPGEKLFF
TGTGCCAGCAGTTTTACTACAGGGCCTGGTGAAAAACTGTTTTTT
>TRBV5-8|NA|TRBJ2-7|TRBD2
CASRFVAGEQYF
TGTGCCAGCAGGTTCGTAGCGGGGGAGCAGTACTTC
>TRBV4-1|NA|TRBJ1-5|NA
CASSQPHGDQPQHF
TGCGCCAGCAGCCAACCCCACGGGGATCAGCCCCAGCATTTT
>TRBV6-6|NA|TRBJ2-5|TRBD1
CASSTTGVGETQYF
TGTGCCAGCAGCACGACAGGGGTAGGAGAGACCCAGTACTTC
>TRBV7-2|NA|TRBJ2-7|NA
CASSQFYEQYF
TGTGCCAGCAGCCAGTTCTACGAGCAGTACTTC
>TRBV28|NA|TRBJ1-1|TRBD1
CASSLRGTGFNTEAFF
TGTGCCAGCAGTTTAAGGGGGACAGGGTTTAACACTGAAGCTTTCTTT
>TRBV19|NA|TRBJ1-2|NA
CATLAGSGYTF
TGTGCCACCCTAGCCGGGTCCGGCTACACCTTC
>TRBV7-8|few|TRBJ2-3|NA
CASSRRGGGTGDTQYF
TGTGCCAGCAGCCGTAGGGGGGGTGGGACAGGAGATACGCAGTATTTT
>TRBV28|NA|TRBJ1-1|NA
CASSYRAMNTEAFF
TGTGCCAGCAGTTACAGGGCCATGAACACTGAAGCTTTCTTT
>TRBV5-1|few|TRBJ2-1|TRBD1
CASSKIQGSHNEQFF
TGCGCCAGCAGCAAGATACAGGGGTCGCACAATGAGCAGTTCTTC
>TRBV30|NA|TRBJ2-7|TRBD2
CAWSRTSGNNEQYF
TGTGCCTGGAGTAGGACTAGCGGGAACAACGAGCAGTACTTC
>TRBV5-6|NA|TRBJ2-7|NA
CASSLGQAGYEQYF
TGTGCCAGCAGCTTGGGACAGGCTGGCTACGAGCAGTACTTC
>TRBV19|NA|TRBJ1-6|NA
CASSKLPGGATTNSPLHF
TGTGCCAGTAGTAAGCTCCCCGGGGGGGCTACGACAAATTCACCCCTCCACTTT
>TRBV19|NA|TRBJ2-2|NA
CASSIPGSGPNTGELFF
TGTGCCAGTAGTATTCCAGGGTCTGGGCCGAACACCGGGGAGCTGTTTTTT
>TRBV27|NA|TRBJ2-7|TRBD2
CASRTSGNSYEQYF
TGTGCCAGCCGCACTAGCGGGAACTCTTACGAGCAGTACTTC
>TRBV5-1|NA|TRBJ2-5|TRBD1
CASSQLDRTQETQYF
TGCGCCAGCAGCCAACTGGACAGGACCCAAGAGACCCAGTACTTC
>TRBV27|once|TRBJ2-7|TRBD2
CASSLAGGTPYEQYF
TGTGCCAGCAGTTTAGCGGGGGGGACACCGTACGAGCAGTACTTC
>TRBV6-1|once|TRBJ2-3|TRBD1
CAGGPSTGVDTQYF
TGTGCCGGGGGTCCCAGCACAGGGGTGGATACGCAGTATTTT
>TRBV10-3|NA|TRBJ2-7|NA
CAIKTQPGNSYEQYF
TGTGCCATCAAGACCCAACCGGGAAATTCCTACGAGCAGTACTTC
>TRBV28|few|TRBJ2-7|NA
CASTPIPGFAALWQYF
TGTGCCAGCACCCCTATACCCGGTTTTGCCGCTTTGTGGCAGTACTTC
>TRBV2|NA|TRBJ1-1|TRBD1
CASKGTGPNTEAFF
TGTGCCAGCAAAGGGACAGGCCCGAACACTGAAGCTTTCTTT
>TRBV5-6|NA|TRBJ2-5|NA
CASSFGGRQETQYF
TGTGCCAGCAGCTTTGGGGGCCGCCAAGAGACCCAGTACTTC
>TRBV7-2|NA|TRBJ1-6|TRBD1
CASSRQGDNNSPLHF
TGTGCCAGCAGCCGACAGGGGGATAATAATTCACCCCTCCACTTT
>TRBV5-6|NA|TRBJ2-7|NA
CASRSGTRWYEQYF
TGTGCCAGCAGATCCGGCACCAGGTGGTACGAGCAGTACTTC
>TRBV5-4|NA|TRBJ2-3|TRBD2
CASSSGGGSDTQYF
TGTGCCAGCAGCTCGGGAGGCGGATCAGATACGCAGTATTTT
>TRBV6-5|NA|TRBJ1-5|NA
CASSFGQIYSNQPQHF
TGTGCCAGCAGTTTCGGACAGATCTATAGCAATCAGCCCCAGCATTTT